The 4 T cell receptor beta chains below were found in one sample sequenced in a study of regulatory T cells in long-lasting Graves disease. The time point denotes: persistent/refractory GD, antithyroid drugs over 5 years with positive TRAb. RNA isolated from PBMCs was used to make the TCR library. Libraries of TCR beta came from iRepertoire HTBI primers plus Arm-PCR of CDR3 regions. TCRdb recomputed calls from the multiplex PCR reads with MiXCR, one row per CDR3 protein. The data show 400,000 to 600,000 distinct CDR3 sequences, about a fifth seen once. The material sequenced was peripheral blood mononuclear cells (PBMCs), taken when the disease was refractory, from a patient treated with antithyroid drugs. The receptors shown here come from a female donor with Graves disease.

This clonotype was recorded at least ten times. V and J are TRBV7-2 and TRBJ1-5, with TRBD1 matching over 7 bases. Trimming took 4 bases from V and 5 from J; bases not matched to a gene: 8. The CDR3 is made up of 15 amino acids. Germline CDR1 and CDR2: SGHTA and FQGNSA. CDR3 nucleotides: TGTGCCAGCAGCTGGCTCAACAGGGGAGATCAGCCCCAGCATTTT. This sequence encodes CASSWLNRGDQPQHF.

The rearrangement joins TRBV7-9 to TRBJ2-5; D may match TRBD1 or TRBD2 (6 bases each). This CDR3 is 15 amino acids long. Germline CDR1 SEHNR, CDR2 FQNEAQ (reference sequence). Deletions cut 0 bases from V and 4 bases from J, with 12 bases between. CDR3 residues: CASSLATGAGETQYF. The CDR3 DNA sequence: TGTGCCAGCAGCTTAGCGACGGGGGCGGGAGAGACCCAGTACTTC.

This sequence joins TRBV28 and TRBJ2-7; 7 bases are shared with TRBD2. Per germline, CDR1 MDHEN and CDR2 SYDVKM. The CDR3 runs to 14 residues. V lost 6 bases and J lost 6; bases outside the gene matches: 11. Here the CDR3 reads CASSNDLGRGEQYF. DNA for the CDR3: TGTGCCAGCAGCAACGACCTTGGGAGGGGCGAGCAGTACTTC.

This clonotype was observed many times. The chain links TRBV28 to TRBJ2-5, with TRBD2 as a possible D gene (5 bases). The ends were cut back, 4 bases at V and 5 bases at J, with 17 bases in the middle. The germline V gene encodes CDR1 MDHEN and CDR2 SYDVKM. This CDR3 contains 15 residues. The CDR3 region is CASSSAARGKETQYF. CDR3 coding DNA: TGTGCCAGCAGTTCGGCGGCCCGGGGTAAGGAGACCCAGTACTTC.